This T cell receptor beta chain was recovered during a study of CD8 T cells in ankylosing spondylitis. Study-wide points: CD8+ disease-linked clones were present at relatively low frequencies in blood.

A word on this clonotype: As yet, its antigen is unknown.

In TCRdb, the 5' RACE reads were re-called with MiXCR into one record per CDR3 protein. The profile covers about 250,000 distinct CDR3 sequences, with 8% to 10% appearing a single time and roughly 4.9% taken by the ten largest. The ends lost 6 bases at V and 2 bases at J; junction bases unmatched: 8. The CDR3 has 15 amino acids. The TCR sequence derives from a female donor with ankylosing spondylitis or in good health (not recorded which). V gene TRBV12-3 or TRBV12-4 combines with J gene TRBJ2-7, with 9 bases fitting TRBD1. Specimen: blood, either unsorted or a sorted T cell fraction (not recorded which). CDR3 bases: TGTGCCAGCAGGGCCAGGACAGGGGTGACCTACGAGCAGTACTTC. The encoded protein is CASRARTGVTYEQYF.